This entry concerns a single T cell receptor beta chain. Its specificity is not known. The V and J ends lost 5 bases and 4 bases respectively, with 20 bases between them. The germline CDR1 and CDR2 sequences are SGHTA and FQGNSA. There are 16 residues in the CDR3. Sequencing used immunoSEQ multiplex PCR; TCRdb keeps in-frame clones, though not all of them. The sample has some 100,000 clones, 85% to 95% seen once. The data originate from a study of graft-versus-host responses after intestinal transplantation. The wider study: Once they had received anti-thymocyte globulin induction, all recipients took tacrolimus and steroids for around 3 years.

Notes on the study in general: The recipient marrow held GvH clones, and some of them showed up first in ileum or blood. Among circulating GvH clones, peak levels were associated with early post-transplant declines in HvG clones.

The TCR originated in a human donor who was the organ donor for an intestinal transplant. The sequenced sample was unstimulated CD8+ T cells sorted from spleen or lymph node cells, obtained before transplant. This sequence joins TRBV7-2 and TRBJ1-2, with D possibly TRBD1 on 6 matching bases. This CDR3 reads CASSQTLQGFLYGYTF. For the CDR3, the DNA is TGTGCCAGCAGCCAGACCCTACAGGGATTTCTCTATGGCTACACCTTC.